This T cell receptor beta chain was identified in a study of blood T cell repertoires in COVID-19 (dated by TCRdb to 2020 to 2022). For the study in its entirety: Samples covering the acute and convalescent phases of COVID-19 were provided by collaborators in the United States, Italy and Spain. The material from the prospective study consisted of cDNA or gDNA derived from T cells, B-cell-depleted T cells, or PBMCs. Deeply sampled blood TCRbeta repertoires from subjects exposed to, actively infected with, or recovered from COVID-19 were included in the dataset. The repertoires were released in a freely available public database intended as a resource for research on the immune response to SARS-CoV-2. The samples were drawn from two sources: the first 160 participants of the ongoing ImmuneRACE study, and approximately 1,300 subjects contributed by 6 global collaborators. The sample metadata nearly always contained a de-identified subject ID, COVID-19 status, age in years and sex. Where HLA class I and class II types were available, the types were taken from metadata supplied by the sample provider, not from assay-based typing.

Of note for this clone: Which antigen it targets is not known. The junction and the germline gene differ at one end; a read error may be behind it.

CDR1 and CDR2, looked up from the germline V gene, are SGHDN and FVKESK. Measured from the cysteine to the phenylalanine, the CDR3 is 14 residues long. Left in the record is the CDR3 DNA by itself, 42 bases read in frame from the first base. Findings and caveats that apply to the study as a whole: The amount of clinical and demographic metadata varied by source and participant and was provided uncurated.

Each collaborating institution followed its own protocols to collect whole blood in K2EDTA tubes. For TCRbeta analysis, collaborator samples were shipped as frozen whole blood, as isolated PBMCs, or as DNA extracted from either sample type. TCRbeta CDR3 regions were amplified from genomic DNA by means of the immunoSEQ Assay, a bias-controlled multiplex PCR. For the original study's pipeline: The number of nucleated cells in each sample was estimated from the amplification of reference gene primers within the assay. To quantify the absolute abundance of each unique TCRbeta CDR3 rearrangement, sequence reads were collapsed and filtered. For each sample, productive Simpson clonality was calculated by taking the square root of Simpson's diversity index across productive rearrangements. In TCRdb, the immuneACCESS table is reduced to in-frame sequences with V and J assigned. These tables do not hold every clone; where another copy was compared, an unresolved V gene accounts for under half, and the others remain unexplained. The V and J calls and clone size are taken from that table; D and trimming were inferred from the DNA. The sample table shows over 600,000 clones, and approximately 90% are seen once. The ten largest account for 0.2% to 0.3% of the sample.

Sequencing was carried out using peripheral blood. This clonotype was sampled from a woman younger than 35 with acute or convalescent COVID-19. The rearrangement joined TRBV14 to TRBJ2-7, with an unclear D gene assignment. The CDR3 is CASSHLGASFEQYF. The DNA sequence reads TGTGCCAGCAGCCACCTCGGTGCTTCCTTCGAGCAGTACTTC.